Each of the 16 T cell receptor beta chains below was sequenced from the same sample in a study of cytomegalovirus exposure and HLA in healthy donors. Use of 60 Vbeta and 13 Jbeta primers characterized the PCR. Generated by immunoSEQ multiplex PCR, the TCRdb table keeps only in-frame clones and is missing some. The sample holds over 120,000 clones; approximately 80% are singletons and the top ten take roughly 4.2%. Sequencing used PBMCs. All receptors come from a male donor in good health and CMV-seronegative.

The chain has TRBV13 and TRBJ1-1, with unresolved D. Germline V gene data show CDR1 as PRHDT and CDR2 as FYEKMQ (reference sequence). The CDR3 sequence is 13 residues long. The germline V and J ends were trimmed by 3 bases and 0 bases, with 5 bases remaining between them. This CDR3 reads CASSFGLNTEAFF. In nucleotides, the CDR3 is TGTGCCAGCAGCTTTGGCTTGAACACTGAAGCTTTCTTT.

This clone has a single count. The chain has TRBV2 and TRBJ1-1, with a weak D call TRBD1 (5 bases). The V end was cut by 7 bases, the J end by 1 base, with 13 bases between. This CDR3 contains 14 residues. The V gene's germline CDR1 is SNHLY and CDR2 FYNNEI. The CDR3, as DNA: TGTGCCAGCACGTCGCTCGGGGGGAACACTGAAGCTTTCTTT. Protein sequence: CASTSLGGNTEAFF.

The chain combines TRBV21-1 with TRBJ2-2; TRBD1, the table's D call, was not compared with the DNA. TRBV21-1 has pseudogene status. The CDR3 has 16 residues. CDR3 amino acids: CASPKLGGAYTGELFF. DNA for the CDR3: TGTGCCAGCCCTAAATTAGGGGGCGCGTACACCGGGGAGCTGTTTTTT.

V gene TRBV15 combines with J gene TRBJ2-3, with 7 nucleotides matching TRBD1. The CDR3 extends over 17 amino acids. Germline values: CDR1 LNHNV, CDR2 YYDKDF (reference sequence). With 1 base clipped from V and 4 bases from J, the junction kept 11 bases outside the gene matches. The CDR3 sequence: CATSRAVAAGGADTQYF. The CDR3 DNA reads as TGTGCCACCAGCAGAGCGGTGGCGGCAGGGGGTGCAGATACGCAGTATTTT.

CDR3: CASSLAGTGRNYGYTF. In DNA form, the CDR3 reads TGTGCCAGCAGCTTAGCCGGGACAGGCCGTAACTATGGCTACACCTTC. The chain uses TRBV7-2 and TRBJ1-2, with TRBD1 matching over 8 bases. V was pared by 0 bases and J by 1 base, with 4 bases of the junction left unmatched. This CDR3 has 16 residues. Germline V gene sequence: CDR1 SGHTA, CDR2 FQGNSA.

The chain employs TRBV6-5 and TRBJ1-2; TRBD1 agrees at 9 bases. Germline lookup yields CDR1 MNHEY and CDR2 SVGAGI. This CDR3 is 14 amino acids long. The junction had 8 bases not matched to a gene; V was cut back by 5 bases and J by 7 bases. CDR3 protein: CASSLQGALSGYTF. Written as DNA, the CDR3 is TGTGCCAGCAGTCTACAGGGGGCTTTGAGTGGCTACACCTTC.

The chain links TRBV18 to TRBJ1-2; possibly TRBD1 for D (6 bases). CDR3 length: 16 amino acids. Germline loops: CDR1 KGHSH, CDR2 LQKENI. Trimming shortened V by 2 bases and J by 0 bases, and 13 bases separated the two germline ends. CDR3 bases: TGTGCCAGCTCACCAGCAGGGGTGATCTCTAACTATGGCTACACCTTC. Its protein is CASSPAGVISNYGYTF.

The chain links TRBV21-1 to TRBJ2-3; the D call TRBD1 from the table was never checked on the DNA. TRBV21-1 is labeled a pseudogene. This CDR3 is built from 16 residues. Written as DNA, the CDR3 is TGTGCCAGCAGCAAAGGTGAGCAGGGGGCACAAGATACGCAGTATTTT. Amino acid sequence: CASSKGEQGAQDTQYF.

The chain combines TRBV28 with TRBJ1-4; tentative D call: TRBD1 (5 bases). V gave up 2 bases and J gave up 8 bases, with 18 bases separating them. The CDR3 totals 16 residues. CDR1 and CDR2 from the germline V gene are MDHEN and SYDVKM. The CDR3 sequence is CASSLPRGTGKEKLFF. As DNA, the CDR3 is TGTGCCAGCAGTTTACCTCGGGGGACGGGGAAGGAAAAACTGTTTTTT.

The CDR3 here is CASSSPWGLSTGNTIYF. The CDR3, as DNA: TGTGCCAGCAGCTCCCCTTGGGGGCTATCAACTGGAAACACCATATATTTT. This chain links TRBV7-2 with TRBJ1-3; tentatively, D is TRBD1 (6 bases). Germline values: CDR1 SGHTA, CDR2 FQGNSA. The CDR3 contains 17 residues. V gave up 4 bases and J gave up 2 bases, with 18 bases separating them.

The rearrangement uses TRBV6-1 and TRBJ2-7; 11 bases line up with TRBD1. Germline loops: CDR1 MNHNS, CDR2 SASEGT. Unmatched junction bases numbered 4, after V lost 3 bases and J lost 3 bases. The CDR3 has 15 residues. The CDR3 loop is CASSDPGTGGYEQYF. The CDR3 DNA is TGTGCCAGCAGTGATCCCGGGACAGGGGGCTACGAGCAGTACTTC.

The CDR3 DNA is TGTGCCAGCAGCTTAGGGGACAGGGCCACCGGGGAGCTGTTTTTT. The encoded protein is CASSLGDRATGELFF. The gene calls are TRBV7-2 and TRBJ2-2; 9 bases match TRBD1. In germline, CDR1 is SGHTA, CDR2 FQGNSA. The CDR3 spans 15 residues. J lost 4 bases, V lost 1 base, and 1 base had no gene match.

The chain joins TRBV9 to TRBJ1-1; D not resolved. The CDR3 runs to 14 residues. Trimming cost V 0 bases and J 5 bases, with 11 bases left between them. Germline CDR1 and CDR2: SGDLS and YYNGEE. DNA of the CDR3: TGTGCCAGCAGCGTAGACGGGAGTACGACTGAAGCTTTCTTT. Amino acids: CASSVDGSTTEAFF.

This clone occurred a few times. The J gene is TRBJ2-3, the V gene TRBV6-1; 11 bases align to TRBD2. The CDR3 covers 15 residues. The junction had 1 base not matched to a gene; V was cut back by 5 bases and J by 0 bases. Germline CDR1 and CDR2: MNHNS and SASEGT. The chain's CDR3 is CASSRTSGSTDTQYF. Written as DNA, the CDR3 is TGTGCCAGCAGTAGGACTAGCGGGAGCACAGATACGCAGTATTTT.

CDR3 protein: CAIRETSLKSNTGELFF. In DNA, the CDR3 is TGTGCCATCAGAGAGACTAGTCTCAAATCGAACACCGGGGAGCTGTTTTTT. V gene TRBV10-3 combines with J gene TRBJ2-2, with D possibly TRBD2 on 6 matching bases. The ends were cut back, 6 bases at V and 0 bases at J, with 17 bases in the middle. Germline V lookup: CDR1 ENHRY, CDR2 SYGVKD. This CDR3 is 17 amino acids long.

The genes are TRBV18 and TRBJ1-4; the match to TRBD1 covers 10 bases. The CDR3 runs 14 residues. CDR1 and CDR2 from the germline V gene are KGHSH and LQKENI. With V trimmed by 6 bases and J by 7 bases, 5 bases remained unmatched. CDR3 coding DNA: TGTGCCAGCTCCTTCGACAGGGGGCTTGAAAAACTGTTTTTT. This encodes CASSFDRGLEKLFF.